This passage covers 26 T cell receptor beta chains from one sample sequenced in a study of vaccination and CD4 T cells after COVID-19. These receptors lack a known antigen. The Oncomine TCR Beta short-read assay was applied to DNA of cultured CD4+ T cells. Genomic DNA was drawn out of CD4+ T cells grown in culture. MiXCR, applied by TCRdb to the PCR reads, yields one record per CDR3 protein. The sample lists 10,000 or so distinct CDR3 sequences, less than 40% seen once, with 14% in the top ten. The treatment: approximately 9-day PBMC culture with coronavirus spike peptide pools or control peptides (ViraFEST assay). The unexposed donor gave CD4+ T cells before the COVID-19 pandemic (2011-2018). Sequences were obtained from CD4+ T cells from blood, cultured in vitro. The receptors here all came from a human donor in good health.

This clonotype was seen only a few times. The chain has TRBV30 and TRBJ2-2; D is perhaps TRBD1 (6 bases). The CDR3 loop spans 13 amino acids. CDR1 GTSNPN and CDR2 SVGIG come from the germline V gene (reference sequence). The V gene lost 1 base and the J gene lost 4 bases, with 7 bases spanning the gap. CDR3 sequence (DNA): TGTGCCTGGAGTGGACAGGTCACCGGGGAGCTGTTTTTT. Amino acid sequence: CAWSGQVTGELFF.

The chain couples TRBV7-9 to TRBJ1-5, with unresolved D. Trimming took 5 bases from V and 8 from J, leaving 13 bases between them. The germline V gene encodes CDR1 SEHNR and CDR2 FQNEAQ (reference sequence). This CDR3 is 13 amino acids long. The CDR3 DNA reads TGTGCCAGCAGCCTACATCCAATAGAGCCCCAGCATTTT. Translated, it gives CASSLHPIEPQHF.

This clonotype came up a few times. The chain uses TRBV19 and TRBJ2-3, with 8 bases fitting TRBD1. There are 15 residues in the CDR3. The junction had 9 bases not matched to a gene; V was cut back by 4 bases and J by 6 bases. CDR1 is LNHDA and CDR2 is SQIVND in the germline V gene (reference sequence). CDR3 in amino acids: CASSTAGGWGDTQYF. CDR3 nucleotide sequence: TGTGCCAGTAGTACCGCAGGGGGCTGGGGTGATACGCAGTATTTT. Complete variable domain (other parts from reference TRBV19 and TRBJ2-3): DGGITQSPKYLFRKEGQNVTLSCEQNLNHDAMYWYRQDPGQGLRLIYYSQIVNDFQKGDIAEGYSVSREKKESFPLTVTSAQKNPTAFYLCASSTAGGWGDTQYFGPGTRLTVL.

CDR3 sequence (DNA): TGTGCCAGCAGCTTGGCCGGGGCGGGGCAGGGGCTAACCTATGGCTACACCTTC. Its translation is CASSLAGAGQGLTYGYTF. This sequence joins TRBV5-4 and TRBJ1-2; possibly TRBD1 for D (6 bases). Germline CDR1 is SGHNT and CDR2 is YYREEE (reference sequence). Trimming took 0 bases from V and 4 from J, leaving 22 bases between them. The CDR3 spans 18 residues.

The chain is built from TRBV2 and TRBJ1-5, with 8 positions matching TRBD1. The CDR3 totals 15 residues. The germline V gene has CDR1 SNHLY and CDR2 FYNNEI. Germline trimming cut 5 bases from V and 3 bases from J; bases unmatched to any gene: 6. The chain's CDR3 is CASSIRTGSNQPQHF. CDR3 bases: TGTGCCAGCAGTATCAGGACAGGGTCCAATCAGCCCCAGCATTTT.

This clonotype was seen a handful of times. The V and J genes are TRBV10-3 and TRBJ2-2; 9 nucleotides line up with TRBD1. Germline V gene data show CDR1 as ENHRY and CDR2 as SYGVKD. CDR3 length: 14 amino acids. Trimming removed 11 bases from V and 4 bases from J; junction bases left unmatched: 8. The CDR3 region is CAVTGTGFTGELFF. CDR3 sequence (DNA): TGTGCCGTCACCGGGACAGGGTTCACCGGGGAGCTGTTTTTT.

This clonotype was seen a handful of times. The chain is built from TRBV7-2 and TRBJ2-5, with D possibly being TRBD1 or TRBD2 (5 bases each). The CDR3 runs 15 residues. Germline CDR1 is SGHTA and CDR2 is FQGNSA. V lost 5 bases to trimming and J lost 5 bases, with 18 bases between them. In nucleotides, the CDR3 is TGTGCCAGCAGCCCCGGGAATCACCCAGGGGAGACCCAGTACTTC. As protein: CASSPGNHPGETQYF.

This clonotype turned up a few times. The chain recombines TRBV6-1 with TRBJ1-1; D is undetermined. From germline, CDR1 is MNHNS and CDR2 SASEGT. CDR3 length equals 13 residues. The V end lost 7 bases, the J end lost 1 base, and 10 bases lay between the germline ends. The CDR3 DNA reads TGTGCCAGCACAATCGCGGGGAACACTGAAGCTTTCTTT. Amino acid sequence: CASTIAGNTEAFF.

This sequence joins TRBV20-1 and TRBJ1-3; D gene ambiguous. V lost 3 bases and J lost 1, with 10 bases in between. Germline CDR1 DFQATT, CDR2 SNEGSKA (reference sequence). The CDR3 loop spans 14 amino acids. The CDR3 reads CSASGVGSGNTIYF. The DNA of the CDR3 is TGCAGTGCTAGCGGGGTCGGTTCTGGAAACACCATATATTTT.

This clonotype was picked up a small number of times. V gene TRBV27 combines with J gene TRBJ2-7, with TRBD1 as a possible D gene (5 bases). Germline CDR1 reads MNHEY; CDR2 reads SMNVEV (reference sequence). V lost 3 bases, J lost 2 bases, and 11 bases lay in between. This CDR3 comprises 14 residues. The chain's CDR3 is CASSFLPGPYEQYF. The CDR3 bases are TGTGCCAGCAGTTTCCTCCCAGGGCCCTACGAGCAGTACTTC.

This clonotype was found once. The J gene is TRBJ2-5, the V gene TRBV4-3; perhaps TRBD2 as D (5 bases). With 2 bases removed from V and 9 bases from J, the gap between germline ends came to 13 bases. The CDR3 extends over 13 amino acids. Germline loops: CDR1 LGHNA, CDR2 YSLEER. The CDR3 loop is CASSQSPASPQYF. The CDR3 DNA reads TGCGCCAGCAGCCAATCTCCCGCTAGCCCCCAGTACTTC.

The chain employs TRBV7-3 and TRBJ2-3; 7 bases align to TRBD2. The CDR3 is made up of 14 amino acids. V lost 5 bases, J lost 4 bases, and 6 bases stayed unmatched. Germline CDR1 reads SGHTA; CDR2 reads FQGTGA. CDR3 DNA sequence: TGTGCCAGCAGCCCTCACGCGGGGGCAGATACGCAGTATTTT. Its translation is CASSPHAGADTQYF.

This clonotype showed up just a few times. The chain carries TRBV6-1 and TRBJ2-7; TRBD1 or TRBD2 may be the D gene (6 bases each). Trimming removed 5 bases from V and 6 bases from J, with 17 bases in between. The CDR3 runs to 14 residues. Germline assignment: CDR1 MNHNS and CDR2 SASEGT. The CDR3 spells CASSRTGGGREQYF. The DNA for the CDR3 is TGTGCCAGCAGTCGTACAGGTGGGGGGCGCGAGCAGTACTTC.

The CDR3 DNA sequence: TGTGCCACCAGCAGAGATTCGAAAGGGGGCAGTGATGAAAAACTGTTTTTT. This sequence encodes CATSRDSKGGSDEKLFF. This rearrangement joins TRBV15 to TRBJ1-4; TRBD1 aligns across 7 bases. The V segment lost 0 bases and the J segment 6 bases; nucleotides outside the gene matches: 10. Looked up from germline, CDR1 is LNHNV and CDR2 is YYDKDF (reference sequence). This CDR3 is built from 17 residues.

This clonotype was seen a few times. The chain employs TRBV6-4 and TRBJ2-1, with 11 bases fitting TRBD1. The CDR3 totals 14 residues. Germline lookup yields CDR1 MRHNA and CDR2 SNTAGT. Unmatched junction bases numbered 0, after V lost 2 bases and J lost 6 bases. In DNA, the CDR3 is TGTGCCAGCAGTGACGGGACAGGGGGCAATGAGCAGTTCTTC. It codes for CASSDGTGGNEQFF.

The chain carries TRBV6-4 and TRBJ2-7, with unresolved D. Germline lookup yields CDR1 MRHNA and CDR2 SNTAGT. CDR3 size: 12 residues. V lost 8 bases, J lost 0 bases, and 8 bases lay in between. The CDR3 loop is CASCQSSYEQYF. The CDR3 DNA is TGTGCCAGCTGCCAGAGCTCCTACGAGCAGTACTTC.

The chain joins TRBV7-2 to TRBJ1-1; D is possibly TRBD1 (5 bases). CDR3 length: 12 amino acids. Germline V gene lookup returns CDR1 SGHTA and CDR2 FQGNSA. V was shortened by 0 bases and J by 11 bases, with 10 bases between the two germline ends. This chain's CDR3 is CASSLAWGGAFF. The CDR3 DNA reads TGTGCCAGCAGCTTAGCGTGGGGGGGGGCTTTCTTT.

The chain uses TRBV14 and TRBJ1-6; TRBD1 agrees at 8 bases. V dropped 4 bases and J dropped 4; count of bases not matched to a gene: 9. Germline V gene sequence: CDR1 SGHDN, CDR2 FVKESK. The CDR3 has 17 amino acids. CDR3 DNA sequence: TGTGCCAGCAGCCGCCAAGGAGGACAGGGATATAATTCACCCCTCCACTTT. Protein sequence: CASSRQGGQGYNSPLHF.

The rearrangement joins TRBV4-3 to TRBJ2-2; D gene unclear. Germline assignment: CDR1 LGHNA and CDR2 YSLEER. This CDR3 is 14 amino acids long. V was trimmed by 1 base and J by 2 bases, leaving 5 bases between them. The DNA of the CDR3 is TGCGCCAGCAGCCAAGTTGCCAACACCGGGGAGCTGTTTTTT. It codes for CASSQVANTGELFF.

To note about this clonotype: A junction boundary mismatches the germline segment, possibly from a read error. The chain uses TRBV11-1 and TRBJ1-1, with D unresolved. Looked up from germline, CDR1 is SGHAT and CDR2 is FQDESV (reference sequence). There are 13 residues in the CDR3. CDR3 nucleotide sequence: TGTGCCAGCGGCTTAGACCTGGGGACTGAAGCTTTCTTT. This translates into CASGLDLGTEAFF.

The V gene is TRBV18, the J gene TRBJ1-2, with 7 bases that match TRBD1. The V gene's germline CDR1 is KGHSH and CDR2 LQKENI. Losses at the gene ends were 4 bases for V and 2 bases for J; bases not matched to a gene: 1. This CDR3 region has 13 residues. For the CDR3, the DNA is TGTGCCAGCTCACAGGACAGGAACTATGGCTACACCTTC. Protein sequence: CASSQDRNYGYTF.

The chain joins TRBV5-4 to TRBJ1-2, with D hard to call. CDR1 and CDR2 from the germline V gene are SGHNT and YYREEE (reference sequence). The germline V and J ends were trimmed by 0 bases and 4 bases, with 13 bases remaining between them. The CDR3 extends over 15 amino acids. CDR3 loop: CASSLGRAEVYGYTF. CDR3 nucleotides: TGTGCCAGCAGCTTGGGGCGAGCCGAGGTCTATGGCTACACCTTC.

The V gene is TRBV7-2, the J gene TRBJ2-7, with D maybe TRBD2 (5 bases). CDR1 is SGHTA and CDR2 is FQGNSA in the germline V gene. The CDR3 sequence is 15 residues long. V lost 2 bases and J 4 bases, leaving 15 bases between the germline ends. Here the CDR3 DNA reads TGTGCCAGCAGCTTACGGAGTGAACGGGGATACGAGCAGTACTTC. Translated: CASSLRSERGYEQYF.

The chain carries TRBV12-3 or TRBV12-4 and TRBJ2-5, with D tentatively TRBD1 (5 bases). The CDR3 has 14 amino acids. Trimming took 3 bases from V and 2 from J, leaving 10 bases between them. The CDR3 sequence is CASSFRQHQETQYF. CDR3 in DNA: TGTGCCAGCAGTTTCCGACAGCATCAAGAGACCCAGTACTTC.

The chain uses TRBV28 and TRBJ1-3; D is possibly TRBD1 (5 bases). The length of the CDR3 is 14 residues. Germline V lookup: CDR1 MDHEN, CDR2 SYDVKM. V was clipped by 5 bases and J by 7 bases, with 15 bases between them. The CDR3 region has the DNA TGTGCCAGCAGTCCCACCGGGGCGTGGAACACCATATATTTT. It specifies CASSPTGAWNTIYF.

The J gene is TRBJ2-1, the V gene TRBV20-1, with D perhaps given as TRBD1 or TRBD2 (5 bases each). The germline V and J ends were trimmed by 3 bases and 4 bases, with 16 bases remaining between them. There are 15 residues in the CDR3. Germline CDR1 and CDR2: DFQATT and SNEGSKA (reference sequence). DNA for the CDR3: TGCAGTGCTAGTCTGCCGGGACGCGGGTACAATGAGCAGTTCTTC. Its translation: CSASLPGRGYNEQFF.